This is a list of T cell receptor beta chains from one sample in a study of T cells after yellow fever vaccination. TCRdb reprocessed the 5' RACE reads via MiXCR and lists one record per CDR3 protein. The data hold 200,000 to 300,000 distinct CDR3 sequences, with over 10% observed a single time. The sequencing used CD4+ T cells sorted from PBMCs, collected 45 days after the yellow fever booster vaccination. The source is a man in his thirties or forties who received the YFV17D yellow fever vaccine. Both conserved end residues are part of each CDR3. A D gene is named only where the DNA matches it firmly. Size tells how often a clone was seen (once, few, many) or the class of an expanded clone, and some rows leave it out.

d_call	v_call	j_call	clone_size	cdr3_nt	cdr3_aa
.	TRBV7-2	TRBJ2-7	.	TGTGCCAGCAGCACACGGACCTCCTACGAGCAGTACTTC	CASSTRTSYEQYF
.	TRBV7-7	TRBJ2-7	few	TGTGCCAGCAGCCAAGCGGACTCCTACGAGCAGTACTTC	CASSQADSYEQYF
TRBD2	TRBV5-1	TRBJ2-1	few	TGCGCCAGCAGCTCGGGACTAGCGGGAGAGGTCTACAATGAGCAGTTCTTC	CASSSGLAGEVYNEQFF
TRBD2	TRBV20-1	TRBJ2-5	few	TGCAGTGCTAGTTGGGACCTTAGCGGGAGGGCCGGACGGACCCAGTACTTC	CSASWDLSGRAGRTQYF
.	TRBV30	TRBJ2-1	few	TGTGCCTTGAGCAGCTACTCCTACAATGAGCAGTTCTTC	CALSSYSYNEQFF
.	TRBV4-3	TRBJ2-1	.	TGCGCCAGCAGCCAACTGCGGAGGGGAGAGCAGTTCTTC	CASSQLRRGEQFF
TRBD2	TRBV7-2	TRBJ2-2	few	TGTGCCAGCAGCCGACAACTAGCGGGAGGTACCGGGGAGCTGTTTTTT	CASSRQLAGGTGELFF
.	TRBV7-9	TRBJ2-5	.	TGTGCCAGCAGAAGCCCGGGGAGCGGGGAGACCCAGTACTTC	CASRSPGSGETQYF
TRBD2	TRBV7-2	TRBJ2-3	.	TGTGCCAGCAGCCCACTAGCGATACTAGACTTCACAGATACGCAGTATTTT	CASSPLAILDFTDTQYF
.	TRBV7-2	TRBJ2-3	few	TGTGCCAGCAGCCTCCAAGTCACAGATACGCAGTATTTT	CASSLQVTDTQYF
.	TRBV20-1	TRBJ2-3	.	TGCAGTGCTAAGAAGCTAGATGGGACAGATACGCAGTATTTT	CSAKKLDGTDTQYF
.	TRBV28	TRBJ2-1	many	TGTGCCAGCAGTTTTTGGGAGAATGAGCAGTTCTTC	CASSFWENEQFF
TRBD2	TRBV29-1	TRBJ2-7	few	TGCAGCGTTGAAGATTACTGGGCAGATGGGACTAGCGGGAATGGCGAGCAGTACTTC	CSVEDYWADGTSGNGEQYF
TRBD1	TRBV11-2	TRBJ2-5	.	TGTGCCAGCAGCACCTCTGGGACAGGGACGTACCAAGAGACCCAGTACTTC	CASSTSGTGTYQETQYF
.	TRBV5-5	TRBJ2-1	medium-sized	TGTGCCAGCAGCTTTCGGGGCTCCTACAATGAGCAGTTCTTC	CASSFRGSYNEQFF
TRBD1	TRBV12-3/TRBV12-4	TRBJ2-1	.	TGTGCCAGCTCCGGGACAGGGACCTACAATGAGCAGTTCTTC	CASSGTGTYNEQFF
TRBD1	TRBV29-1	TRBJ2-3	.	TGCAGCGACGACAGGGGCACAGATACGCAGTATTTT	CSDDRGTDTQYF
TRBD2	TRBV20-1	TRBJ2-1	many	TGCAGTGCTAGAGATTGGAGCGGGACGGCCTACAATGAGCAGTTCTTC	CSARDWSGTAYNEQFF
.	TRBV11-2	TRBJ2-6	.	TGTGCCAGCAGCCCCGGAGTGTCCAACGTCCTGACTTTC	CASSPGVSNVLTF
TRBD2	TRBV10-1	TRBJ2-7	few	TGCGCCAGCAGTGACGGACTAGCGGGTACCTACGAGCAGTACTTC	CASSDGLAGTYEQYF
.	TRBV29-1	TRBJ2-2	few	TGCAGCGTTGAACCCGGGAGCGACACCGGGGAGCTGTTTTTT	CSVEPGSDTGELFF
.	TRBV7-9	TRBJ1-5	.	TGTGCCAGCAGCTGGGGGGCAGATAGCAATCAGCCCCAGCATTTT	CASSWGADSNQPQHF
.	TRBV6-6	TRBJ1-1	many	TGTGCCAGCAGCACGGACAGTGAGGCTTTCTTT	CASSTDSEAFF
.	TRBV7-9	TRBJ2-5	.	TGTGCCAGCAGCTTTTGGGGTGCAGAGACCCAGTACTTC	CASSFWGAETQYF
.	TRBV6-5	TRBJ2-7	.	TGTGCCAGCAGAAGGGCCAGCGAGCAGTACTTC	CASRRASEQYF
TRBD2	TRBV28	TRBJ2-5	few	TGTGCCAGCAGTGAGAGCGGGAGGGCCAATAGAGAGACCCAGTACTTC	CASSESGRANRETQYF
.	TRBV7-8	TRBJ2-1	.	TGTGCCAGCAGCTTTCAAGAAGACAATGAGCAGTTCTTC	CASSFQEDNEQFF
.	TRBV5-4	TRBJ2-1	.	TGTGCCAGCAGCTTCGTAGTGGGAGATATCATAAGCTCCTACAATGAGCAGTTCTTC	CASSFVVGDIISSYNEQFF
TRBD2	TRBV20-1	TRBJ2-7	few	TGCAGTGCTACCTACCCGGGGACTAGCGGGAGATCTATGTTAGCCGAGCAGTACTTC	CSATYPGTSGRSMLAEQYF
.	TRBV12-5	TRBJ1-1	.	TGTGCTAGTGGTTTGGCCTGGGGGGGGAACACTGAAGCTTTCTTT	CASGLAWGGNTEAFF
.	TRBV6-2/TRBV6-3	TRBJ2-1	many	TGTGCCAGCAGTTTGGACACTTACAATGAGCAGTTCTTC	CASSLDTYNEQFF
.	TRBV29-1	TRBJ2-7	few	TGCAGCGTTGGAATAGTAGGGCCTTACGAGCAGTACTTC	CSVGIVGPYEQYF
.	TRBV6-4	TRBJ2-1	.	TGTGCCAGCAGTAAGACAGGCCCCAATGAGCAGTTCTTC	CASSKTGPNEQFF
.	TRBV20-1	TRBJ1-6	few	TGCAGTGCTAGAGCCCCCTCTGCCCCCCGAAATTCACCCCTCCACTTT	CSARAPSAPRNSPLHF
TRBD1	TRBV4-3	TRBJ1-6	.	TGCGCCAGCAGCCTCATCGACAGGGGGCTAGGCTCACCCCTCCACTTT	CASSLIDRGLGSPLHF
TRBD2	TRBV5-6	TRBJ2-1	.	TGTGCCAGCAGCTGGGGGGGACTACAGCAGAATGAGCAGTTCTTC	CASSWGGLQQNEQFF
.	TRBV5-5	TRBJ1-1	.	TGTGCCAGCATCTTTGGACAGTCAATGAACACTGAAGCTTTCTTT	CASIFGQSMNTEAFF
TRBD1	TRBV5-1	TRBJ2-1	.	TGCGCCAGCAGCTTGACAGGGGGCTTGGGAAATGAGCAGTTCTTC	CASSLTGGLGNEQFF
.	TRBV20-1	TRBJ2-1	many	TGCAGTGCTAGTACGAGGGACTTCTCCCCCTACAATGAGCAGTTCTTC	CSASTRDFSPYNEQFF
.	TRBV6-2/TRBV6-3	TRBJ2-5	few	TGTGCCAGCAGGACCGGGACACACGAAGGGGAGACCCAGTACTTC	CASRTGTHEGETQYF